This TCR beta chain was identified in a study of T cells in Graves' hyperthyroidism and ophthalmopathy. No ophthalmopathy progression within 18 months constituted stable Graves' hyperthyroidism. Clinical symptoms, serum thyroxine and TRAb, thyroid ultrasound and orbital computed tomography were used for the diagnoses. The PBMCs were sourced from fresh peripheral blood (10 ml). The CDR3 regions of TCR beta were amplified from RNA transcripts. An initial round of RT-PCR targeting the TCR CDR3 relied on the HTBI primer set. In TCRdb, the multiplex PCR reads were re-called with MiXCR into one record per CDR3 protein. The sample has about 560,000 distinct CDR3 sequences; approximately 15% are singletons. With 10 bases removed from V and 2 bases from J, the gap between germline ends came to 12 bases. The CDR3 length is 14 residues. Ten or more counts support this clonotype.

The TCR originated in a woman under 30 with Graves' hyperthyroidism. V usage is TRBV12-3 or TRBV12-4 and J usage is TRBJ2-6; perhaps TRBD1 as D (7 bases). Sequencing was performed on blood. This CDR3 is CATTGEAGANVLTF. DNA of the CDR3: TGTGCCACCACAGGGGAGGCTGGGGCCAACGTCCTGACTTTC.